This T cell receptor beta chain was captured by sequencing in a study of T cell responses to AZD1222 COVID-19 vaccine. Findings and limits, study-wide: Repertoire sampling happened only post peak T cell response. After two AZD1222 doses, spike-specific TCR breadth and depth rose versus day 0. Reportedly, nearly half the spike-specific TCRs target unmutated variant regions. Dominant CD4 TCR responses targeted spike regions 160-218 and 743-854.

This CDR3 spans 12 amino acids. CDR1 is SQVTM and CDR2 is ANQGSEA in the germline V gene. V lost 8 bases, J lost 3 bases, and 13 bases lay in between. Only in-frame clones appear in the TCRdb table, and some are missing; sequencing was by immunoSEQ multiplex PCR. The data show some 120,000 clones, 70% to 90% seen once. Turning to this clone: Its antigen is undetermined.

This rearrangement joins TRBV29-1 to TRBJ1-1; no reliable D call. The clonotype originates from an adult in good health. This specimen was peripheral blood, taken on day 0 of AZD1222 vaccination. CDR3 in DNA: TGCAGCACCACCCGGTACGACACTGAAGCTTTCTTT. Translated, it gives CSTTRYDTEAFF.